A single sample gave rise to the 25 T cell receptor beta chains below, sequenced in a study of blood T cell repertoires in COVID-19. Produced via immunoSEQ multiplex PCR; TCRdb's table is partial and in-frame only. The sample yields 88,000 or so clones, about 85% seen once. The sequenced sample was peripheral blood. The receptors here all came from a man between 60 and 75 years old with acute or convalescent COVID-19.

This clone showed up just once. This sequence joins TRBV3-1 (or the pseudogene TRBV3-2) and TRBJ2-3; 10 bases line up with TRBD2. Germline V gives CDR1 LGHDT, CDR2 YNNKEL (reference sequence). The CDR3 contains 16 residues. V lost 1 base and J lost 6; bases outside the gene matches: 7. CDR3 coding DNA: TGTGCCAGCAGCCAAGTCCTAGCGGGAGTCGGGGATACGCAGTATTTT. This translates into CASSQVLAGVGDTQYF.

This clone was observed once. J is TRBJ2-5 and V is TRBV5-1, with 16 bases that match TRBD2. Germline V gene sequence: CDR1 SGHRS, CDR2 YFSETQ. CDR3 length: 17 amino acids. V shed 4 bases and J 4 bases; nucleotides not matched to a gene: 7. For the CDR3, the DNA is TGCGCCAGCAGCACTGGGACTAGCGGGGGGGCCAGAGAGACCCAGTACTTC. Amino acids: CASSTGTSGGARETQYF.

The CDR3 nucleotides read TGTGCCAGCAGTTTACAGGGATCTGAAAAACTGTTTTTT. Amino acid sequence: CASSLQGSEKLFF. The chain couples TRBV27 to TRBJ1-4, with D perhaps matching TRBD1 (5 bases). With 2 bases removed from V and 7 bases from J, the gap between germline ends came to 8 bases. The CDR3 runs 13 residues. Germline CDR1 MNHEY, CDR2 SMNVEV (reference sequence).

This chain connects TRBV2 to TRBJ2-7; 10 bases line up with TRBD2. Trimming cost V 6 bases and J 4 bases; bases outside gene matches: 3. There are 13 residues in the CDR3. Germline loops: CDR1 SNHLY, CDR2 FYNNEI. CDR3 protein: CASRSSGRYEQYF. The CDR3 nucleotides read TGTGCCAGCAGAAGTAGCGGGAGGTACGAGCAGTACTTC.

This chain joins TRBV7-6 and TRBJ2-7, with TRBD1 matching over 9 bases. V trimming: 1 base; J trimming: 3 bases; junction bases outside the gene matches: 7. The germline CDR1 and CDR2 sequences are SGHVS and FNYEAQ. This CDR3 is 16 amino acids long. CDR3 nucleotides: TGTGCCAGCAGCTTAGTGGGGACAGGGCAAAGCTACGAGCAGTACTTC. It translates to CASSLVGTGQSYEQYF.

The chain couples TRBV6-6 to TRBJ1-3; 7 bases are shared with TRBD1. The V gene's germline CDR1 is MNHNY and CDR2 SVGAGI (reference sequence). The CDR3 extends over 15 amino acids. V lost 6 bases to trimming and J lost 0 bases; unmatched junction nucleotides: 5. CDR3: CASRSRDSSGNTIYF. The CDR3 DNA reads TGTGCCAGCAGGTCGAGGGACAGCTCTGGAAACACCATATATTTT.

The chain recombines TRBV7-2 with TRBJ1-2, with TRBD1 matching over 7 bases. In germline, CDR1 is SGHTA, CDR2 FQGNSA. The CDR3 loop spans 16 amino acids. Germline trimming cut 4 bases from V and 1 base from J; bases unmatched to any gene: 9. For the CDR3, the DNA is TGTGCCAGCAGCTCGGCCTCCAGGGGGATTAACTATGGCTACACCTTC. It encodes CASSSASRGINYGYTF.

CDR3 in DNA: TGTGCCAGCAGCTCAAGGAAGCGGGGTTTGGGGGAGACCCAGTACTTC. The encoded protein is CASSSRKRGLGETQYF. The V and J genes are TRBV3-1 (or the pseudogene TRBV3-2) and TRBJ2-5; 7 bases fit TRBD2. The CDR3 has 16 amino acids. The trim removed 5 bases at V and 5 bases at J, leaving 14 bases unmatched. The germline V gene has CDR1 LGHDT and CDR2 YNNKEL (reference sequence).

The chain carries TRBV7-3 and TRBJ1-6; 9 bases agree with TRBD1. This CDR3 has 13 residues. J was trimmed by 11 bases and V by 2 bases; bases with no gene match: 1. Looked up from germline, CDR1 is SGHTA and CDR2 is FQGTGA. Here the CDR3 DNA reads TGTGCCAGCAGCTTAGGGACAGGGACACCCCTCCACTTT. This gives the protein CASSLGTGTPLHF.

V is TRBV25-1 and J is TRBJ2-2; a possible D gene is TRBD1 (6 bases). The V gene's germline CDR1 is MGHDK and CDR2 SYGVNS. The CDR3 sequence is 14 residues long. With 2 bases removed from V and 6 bases from J, the gap between germline ends came to 10 bases. As DNA, the CDR3 is TGTGCCAGCAGTGAAACTGGGGGCTCCGGGGAGCTGTTTTTT. Protein sequence: CASSETGGSGELFF.

The chain recombines TRBV6-2 or TRBV6-3 with TRBJ1-3, with D possibly matching TRBD1 (5 bases). CDR3 length equals 15 residues. The V gene lost 0 bases and the J gene lost 4 bases, with 10 bases spanning the gap. Germline V lookup: CDR1 MNHEY, CDR2 SVGEGT. The DNA for the CDR3 is TGTGCCAGCAGTTACTCAAGGGGTACGGGAAACACCATATATTTT. It is translated as CASSYSRGTGNTIYF.

This chain uses TRBV5-4 with TRBJ2-5; weak D call: TRBD1 (6 bases). This CDR3 contains 13 residues. The V gene's germline CDR1 is SGHNT and CDR2 YYREEE (reference sequence). The germline V and J ends were trimmed by 6 bases and 4 bases, with 13 bases remaining between them. The CDR3 DNA sequence: TGTGCCAGCACCTACACAGGGTCAGAGACCCAGTACTTC. It specifies CASTYTGSETQYF.

This chain joins TRBV4-3 and TRBJ2-3; D uncertain. The germline CDR1 and CDR2 sequences are LGHNA and YSLEER. The CDR3 consists of 13 residues. Trimming stripped 0 bases from V and 4 bases from J, with 5 bases between. The CDR3, as DNA: TGCGCCAGCAGCCAAGATCAATCAGATACGCAGTATTTT. This encodes CASSQDQSDTQYF.

The chain employs TRBV6-5 and TRBJ1-6, with TRBD1 as a possible D gene (5 bases). V was trimmed by 2 bases and J by 10 bases, leaving 12 bases between them. Germline loops: CDR1 MNHEY, CDR2 SVGAGI. This CDR3 has 14 residues. In nucleotides, the CDR3 is TGTGCCAGCAGTTACGTTGGGGCTCAGTCACCCCTCCACTTT. Translating gives CASSYVGAQSPLHF.

This clone has more than one count but fewer than ten. The chain recombines TRBV10-3 with TRBJ1-5; weak D call: TRBD1 (6 bases). Germline V gives CDR1 ENHRY, CDR2 SYGVKD. V was shortened by 6 bases and J by 1 base, with 13 bases between the two germline ends. This CDR3 spans 15 amino acids. The CDR3, as DNA: TGTGCCATCAGAAGTGGGACACTGAGCAATCAGCCCCAGCATTTT. It codes for CAIRSGTLSNQPQHF.

This chain uses TRBV5-4 with TRBJ2-3, with D tentatively TRBD2 (6 bases). The CDR3 totals 17 residues. Trimming removed 0 bases at V and 2 bases at J, with 16 bases between. Germline CDR1 and CDR2: SGHNT and YYREEE (reference sequence). CDR3 in amino acids: CASSLGPRGGNTDTQYF. The CDR3 DNA sequence: TGTGCCAGCAGCTTGGGCCCACGGGGAGGTAACACAGATACGCAGTATTTT.

The J gene is TRBJ1-1, the V gene TRBV5-4; tentative D call: TRBD1 (5 bases). This CDR3 has 14 residues. Trimming removed 2 bases at V and 1 base at J, with 9 bases between. Germline CDR1 SGHNT, CDR2 YYREEE (reference sequence). The CDR3 spells CASSFPGKNTEAFF. CDR3 sequence (DNA): TGTGCCAGCAGCTTTCCAGGGAAGAACACTGAAGCTTTCTTT.

This clone was found once. The chain is built from TRBV6-5 and TRBJ1-5; the D gene is possibly TRBD1 (6 bases). Looked up from germline, CDR1 is MNHEY and CDR2 is SVGAGI. V was clipped by 7 bases and J by 0 bases, with 13 bases between them. The CDR3 consists of 15 residues. For the CDR3, the DNA is TGTGCCAGCATTTTGACAGGATTTAGCAATCAGCCCCAGCATTTT. This translates into CASILTGFSNQPQHF.

The CDR3 bases are TGTGCCAGCAGCCACAGGATTGACTATAATTCACCCCTCCACTTT. Translating it yields CASSHRIDYNSPLHF. The chain combines TRBV11-2 with TRBJ1-6; D is possibly TRBD1 (5 bases). V gave up 5 bases and J gave up 3 bases, with 11 bases separating them. The CDR3 length is 15 residues. Germline V lookup: CDR1 SGHAT, CDR2 FQNNGV.

The CDR3 loop reads CASSKDREYGYTF. CDR3 nucleotide sequence: TGTGCCAGCAGCAAGGACAGGGAATATGGCTACACCTTC. The chain has TRBV5-4 and TRBJ1-2; the match to TRBD1 covers 8 bases. The CDR3 covers 13 residues. With 4 bases clipped from V and 5 bases from J, the junction kept 4 bases outside the gene matches. Germline V gene sequence: CDR1 SGHNT, CDR2 YYREEE (reference sequence).

The chain has TRBV4-1 and TRBJ2-3; 8 bases match TRBD2. Germline assignment: CDR1 MGHRA and CDR2 YSYEKL. CDR3 size: 15 residues. V shed 3 bases and J 4 bases; nucleotides not matched to a gene: 6. The CDR3 DNA reads TGCGCCAGCAGCCACCCCGGGGGGGGCCCAGATACGCAGTATTTT. Amino acids: CASSHPGGGPDTQYF.

J is TRBJ1-3 and V is TRBV7-6, with D uncertain. CDR1 is SGHVS, CDR2 FNYEAQ, per germline. The germline V and J ends were trimmed by 2 bases and 0 bases, with 17 bases remaining between them. CDR3 length: 18 residues. CDR3 in DNA: TGTGCCAGCAGCTTATATCCGGGGAACCCAACCTCTGGAAACACCATATATTTT. Encoded protein: CASSLYPGNPTSGNTIYF.

The chain is built from TRBV19 and TRBJ2-1; D is possibly TRBD2 (5 bases). The V end was cut by 5 bases, the J end by 5 bases, with 16 bases between. Germline CDR1 is LNHDA and CDR2 is SQIVND (reference sequence). The CDR3 totals 15 residues. CDR3 sequence reads: CASSLLGVEDNEQFF. CDR3 coding DNA: TGTGCCAGTAGTCTTCTCGGAGTGGAGGACAATGAGCAGTTCTTC.

The genes are TRBV5-4 and TRBJ2-7; 12 bases match TRBD2. Germline trimming cut 3 bases from V and 4 bases from J; bases unmatched to any gene: 5. This CDR3 is 15 amino acids long. The germline CDR1 and CDR2 sequences are SGHNT and YYREEE (reference sequence). CDR3 in DNA: TGTGCCAGCAGCTCACTAGCGGGGGGATCATACGAGCAGTACTTC. Amino acid sequence: CASSSLAGGSYEQYF.

V usage is TRBV18 and J usage is TRBJ1-1, with a weak D call TRBD1 (6 bases). Germline V gene lookup returns CDR1 KGHSH and CDR2 LQKENI. The CDR3 is 17 residues long. The ends were cut back, 0 bases at V and 4 bases at J, with 18 bases in the middle. The DNA of the CDR3 is TGTGCCAGCTCACCACCGTTCGGGGGCGCGGGGGGCACTGAAGCTTTCTTT. Translation: CASSPPFGGAGGTEAFF.